This T cell receptor (beta chain) was profiled in a study of glioma-infiltrating T cells after dendritic cell vaccination. With regard to this clone: Its antigen is as yet unknown.

Study-wide points: Few patients contributed both blood and tumor specimens. Higher TCR clonality did not directly relate to longer survival.

Time point indicated: after dendritic cell vaccination, including at tumor progression/relapse. The PCR used 60 V beta and 13 J beta primers. Repertoires were generated with immunoSEQ multiplex PCR, while TCRdb's copy carries only in-frame clones and drops some. The table includes about 65,000 clones, roughly 86% detected once. V gave up 1 base and J gave up 10 bases, with 19 bases separating them. Germline lookup yields CDR1 LNHDA and CDR2 SQIVND (reference sequence). This CDR3 is built from 16 residues. Source: blood, taken after dendritic cell vaccination. The TCR originated in a human donor with glioblastoma. The chain combines TRBV19 with TRBJ1-4, with D unresolved. CDR3 region: CASSIASPERRRKLFF. Here the CDR3 DNA reads TGTGCCAGTAGTATAGCCTCTCCGGAGAGGAGGCGAAAACTGTTTTTT.